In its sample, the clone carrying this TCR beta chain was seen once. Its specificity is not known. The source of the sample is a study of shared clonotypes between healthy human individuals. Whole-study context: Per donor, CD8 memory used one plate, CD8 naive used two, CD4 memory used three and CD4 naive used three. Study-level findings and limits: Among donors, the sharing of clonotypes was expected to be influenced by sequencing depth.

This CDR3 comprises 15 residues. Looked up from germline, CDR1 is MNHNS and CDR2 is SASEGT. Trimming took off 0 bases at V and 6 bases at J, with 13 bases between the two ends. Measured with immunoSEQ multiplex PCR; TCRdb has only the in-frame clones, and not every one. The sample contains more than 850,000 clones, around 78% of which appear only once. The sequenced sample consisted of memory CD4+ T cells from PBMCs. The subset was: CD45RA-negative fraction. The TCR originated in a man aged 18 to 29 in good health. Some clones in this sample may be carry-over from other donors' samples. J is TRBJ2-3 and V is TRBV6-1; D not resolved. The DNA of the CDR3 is TGTGCCAGCAGTGAAGCCGGATATCAGTGGGATACGCAGTATTTT. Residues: CASSEAGYQWDTQYF.